This entry concerns a single T cell receptor (beta chain). Use of 60 Vbeta and 13 Jbeta primers characterized the PCR. Generated by immunoSEQ multiplex PCR, the TCRdb table keeps only in-frame clones and is missing some. The sample comprises 80,000 or so clones, 62% of which are singletons, and more than 3.5% rests with the top ten. The data were obtained in a study of cytomegalovirus exposure and HLA in healthy donors. This clonotype was sampled from a male donor in good health and CMV-seropositive. What was sequenced was PBMCs.

The DNA of the CDR3 is TGTGCCAGCAGCGTAGCACAGGGGGCGAACGAGCAGTACTTC. It specifies CASSVAQGANEQYF. The chain couples TRBV9 to TRBJ2-7, with 9 bases matching TRBD1. Germline V gene sequence: CDR1 SGDLS, CDR2 YYNGEE. The CDR3 runs 14 residues. V lost 0 bases, J lost 5 bases, and 3 bases stayed unmatched.